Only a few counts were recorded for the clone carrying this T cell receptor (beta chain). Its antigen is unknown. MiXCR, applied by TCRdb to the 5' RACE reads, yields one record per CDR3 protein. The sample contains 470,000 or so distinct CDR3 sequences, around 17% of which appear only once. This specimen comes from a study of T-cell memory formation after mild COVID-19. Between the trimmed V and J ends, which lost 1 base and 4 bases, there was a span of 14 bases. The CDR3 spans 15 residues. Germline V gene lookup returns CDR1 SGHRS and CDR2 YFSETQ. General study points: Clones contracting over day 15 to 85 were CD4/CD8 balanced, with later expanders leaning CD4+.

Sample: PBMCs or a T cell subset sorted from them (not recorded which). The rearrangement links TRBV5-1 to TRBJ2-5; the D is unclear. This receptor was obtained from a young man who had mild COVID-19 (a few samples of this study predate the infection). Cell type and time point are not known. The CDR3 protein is CASSLKETRVETQYF. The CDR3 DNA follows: TGCGCCAGCAGCTTGAAGGAGACAAGAGTAGAGACCCAGTACTTC. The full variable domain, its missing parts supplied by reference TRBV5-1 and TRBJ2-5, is KAGVTQTPRYLIKTRGQQVTLSCSPISGHRSVSWYQQTPGQGLQFLFEYFSETQRNKGNFPGRFSGRQFSNSRSEMNVSTLELGDSALYLCASSLKETRVETQYFGPGTRLLVL.